This T cell receptor (beta chain) appears in the sequencing data of a study of read filtering for tumor transcriptome and immune sequencing. Looking at the study overall: Per sample, TCR-region reads ranged about 4.05 to 10.27 million by IR-seq, roughly 85 to 1273 by RNA-seq.

Worth noting for this clonotype: Possible read error: a much larger clone is one base away.

This library used roughly 400 ng RNA and molecular barcoded adaptors spanning alpha/delta and beta/gamma chains. TCRdb reprocessed the reads via MiXCR and lists one record per CDR3 protein. Of tens of thousands of distinct CDR3 sequences listed, approximately 15% are singletons. This CDR3 is built from 18 residues. The V end lost 2 bases, the J end lost 8 bases, and 25 bases lay between the germline ends. The germline V gene has CDR1 MNHEY and CDR2 SVGEGT. Sequencing input: a population of CD138-negative cells sorted from bone marrow. This TCR derives from a donor aged 40 or older with multiple myeloma. The gene calls are TRBV6-2 or TRBV6-3 and TRBJ2-1; D is perhaps TRBD2 (5 bases). The CDR3 spells CASSYPTGDYFPIHEQFF. The DNA of the CDR3 is TGTGCCAGCAGTTACCCGACGGGCGACTATTTTCCTATCCATGAGCAGTTCTTC.